Sequencing of this TCR beta chain was carried out in a study of CD8+CD57+ T cells in acquired aplastic anemia. In the study overall: The DNA of sorted CD4+ and CD8+ cells averaged 3.2 ug. Study results and caveats: Between patients and controls, 25 to 35 CD8+ CDR3 sequences were found in common. Patients and healthy controls showed no significant CD8+ Simpson's diversity difference.

Genomic DNA, the template, was used for profiling of the TCR beta VDJ and CDR3. TCRdb passed the reads through MiXCR, listing each CDR3 protein once. The sample yields under 350,000 distinct CDR3 sequences, approximately 57% seen once. Trimming took off 0 bases at V and 7 bases at J, with 13 bases between the two ends. This CDR3 spans 15 amino acids. CDR1 and CDR2 from the germline V gene are SEHNR and FQNEAQ (reference sequence). This clonotype was seen only once. The antigen is unknown. This rearrangement joins TRBV7-9 to TRBJ1-5, with D possibly TRBD1 on 5 matching bases. The specimen was sorted CD4+, CD8+, or CD8+CD57+ T cells (not recorded which) from PBMCs. This receptor was identified in a human donor with severe aplastic anemia or a healthy control (not recorded which). The chain's CDR3 is CASSLARRGSQPQHF. The CDR3 nucleotides read TGTGCCAGCAGCTTAGCGCGTAGGGGTTCCCAGCCCCAGCATTTT. Complete variable domain (other parts from reference TRBV7-9 and TRBJ1-5): DTGVSQNPRHKITKRGQNVTFRCDPISEHNRLYWYRQTLGQGPEFLTYFQNEAQLEKSRLLSDRFSAERPKGSFSTLEIQRTEQGDSAMYLCASSLARRGSQPQHFGDGTRLSIL.